Described below is a single T cell receptor (beta chain) sequence and its context. The antigen is undetermined. This specimen comes from a study of identical twins. The germline CDR1 and CDR2 sequences are LNHNV and YYDKDF (reference sequence). The CDR3 consists of 14 residues. The germline V and J ends were trimmed by 5 bases and 4 bases, with 12 bases remaining between them. MiXCR was run by TCRdb on the 5' RACE reads, yielding one entry per CDR3 protein. The table includes a few hundred thousand distinct CDR3 sequences, over 9.5% detected once. Points from the study as a whole: The presence of invariant MAIT and iNKT cells could partly confound analyses of zero-insertion sequences.

This TCR was sampled from a man aged 50 to 59 in good health. The chain combines TRBV15 with TRBJ1-3; the D is unclear. Sample: memory T cells sorted from blood. The CDR3 here is CATSVAYEGNTIYF. In DNA, the CDR3 is TGTGCCACCAGCGTCGCGTACGAGGGAAACACCATATATTTT. The complete variable domain, with remaining parts taken from reference TRBV15 and TRBJ1-3, reads DAMVIQNPRYQVTQFGKPVTLSCSQTLNHNVMYWYQQKSSQAPKLLFHYYDKDFNNEADTPDNFQSRRPNTSFCFLDIRSPGLGDTAMYLCATSVAYEGNTIYFGEGSWLTVV.